The rows below give T cell receptor beta chains drawn from one sample of a study of regulatory T cells in long-lasting Graves disease. TCRdb redid the calling of the multiplex PCR reads with MiXCR, one entry per CDR3 protein. The sample carries about half a million distinct CDR3 sequences, around a fifth recorded once. Sequences were derived from peripheral blood mononuclear cells (PBMCs), sampled when the disease was refractory, from a patient treated with antithyroid drugs. The origin of the receptors is a female donor with Graves disease. CDR3s include the opening cysteine and the closing phenylalanine or tryptophan. The D gene is left open where the match is weak. Only part of the rows carry a size: once, few, many, or a class if the clone is expanded.

j_call,v_call,d_call,clone_size,cdr3_aa,cdr3_nt
TRBJ2-7,TRBV2,TRBD2,many,CASGTFRLAGGYEQYF,TGTGCCAGCGGAACGTTCAGACTAGCGGGAGGCTACGAGCAGTACTTC
TRBJ1-1,TRBV7-3,.,many,CASSPSPSGNTEAFF,TGTGCCAGCAGCCCCTCGCCTTCCGGGAACACTGAAGCTTTCTTT
TRBJ2-5,TRBV20-1,TRBD1,many,CSAIDRGLETQYF,TGCAGTGCTATAGACAGGGGGTTGGAGACCCAGTACTTC
TRBJ2-7,TRBV19,TRBD1,.,CASSTWTGEQYF,TGTGCCAGTAGTACCTGGACAGGCGAGCAGTACTTC
TRBJ1-5,TRBV2,TRBD1,many,CASSGRDRGMGPQHF,TGTGCCAGCAGCGGAAGGGACAGGGGGATGGGGCCCCAGCATTTT
TRBJ2-5,TRBV7-3,.,.,CASSPGPQRTQYF,TGTGCCAGCAGCCCCGGGCCCCAGAGGACCCAGTACTTC
TRBJ1-1,TRBV12-3/TRBV12-4,TRBD1,many,CASSFPTGETEAFF,TGTGCCAGCAGTTTCCCTACAGGGGAGACTGAAGCTTTCTTT
TRBJ2-6,TRBV6-2/TRBV6-3,TRBD1,many,CASSYVLGQGFAGANVLTF,TGTGCCAGCAGTTACGTTTTGGGACAGGGTTTCGCTGGGGCCAACGTCCTGACTTTC
TRBJ1-5,TRBV2,.,.,CASSGKSGLNQPQHF,TGTGCCAGCAGCGGAAAATCAGGGTTAAATCAGCCCCAGCATTTT
TRBJ1-1,TRBV11-3,.,many,CASSLGRYTEAFF,TGTGCCAGCAGCTTAGGCAGGTACACTGAAGCTTTCTTT
TRBJ1-4,TRBV6-9,.,few,CASSYSVGGDEKLFF,TGTGCCAGCAGTTATTCTGTAGGGGGTGATGAAAAACTGTTTTTT
TRBJ2-7,TRBV6-2/TRBV6-3,TRBD1,few,CASSYEGTGDYEQYF,TGTGCCAGCAGTTACGAGGGGACAGGGGACTACGAGCAGTACTTC
TRBJ2-2,TRBV6-2/TRBV6-3,.,many,CASNYDLTGELFF,TGTGCCAGCAACTACGATCTCACCGGGGAGCTGTTTTTT
TRBJ1-1,TRBV28,TRBD1,many,CASSLTWGQGRAAFF,TGTGCCAGCAGTTTGACCTGGGGACAGGGGAGGGCAGCTTTCTTT
TRBJ2-3,TRBV2,TRBD1,.,CASSLDRYTDTQYF,TGTGCCAGCAGTCTGGACAGGTACACAGATACGCAGTATTTT
TRBJ1-2,TRBV19,.,few,CASSIAENYGYTF,TGTGCCAGTAGTATAGCAGAGAACTATGGCTACACCTTC
TRBJ1-4,TRBV5-1,TRBD1,few,CASSLDGTGDEKLFF,TGCGCCAGCAGCCTGGATGGGACAGGGGATGAAAAACTGTTTTTT
TRBJ1-2,TRBV7-3,.,many,CASSLTPANYGYTF,TGTGCCAGCAGCTTGACCCCAGCTAACTATGGCTACACCTTC
TRBJ1-1,TRBV29-1,.,many,CSVRADMNTEAFF,TGCAGCGTTCGGGCCGACATGAACACTGAAGCTTTCTTT
TRBJ1-6,TRBV7-2,.,few,CASSSVASPRSPLHF,TGTGCCAGCAGCTCCGTAGCCTCACCACGTTCACCCCTCCACTTT
TRBJ2-7,TRBV5-1,.,few,CASSLAGRHYEQYF,TGCGCCAGCAGCTTGGCGGGACGTCACTACGAGCAGTACTTC
TRBJ2-7,TRBV20-1,.,many,CSASPLRGNYEQYF,TGCAGTGCTAGCCCCTTGAGGGGGAACTACGAGCAGTACTTC
TRBJ1-2,TRBV5-1,.,few,CASSMVVGYYGYTF,TGCGCCAGCAGCATGGTCGTGGGTTACTATGGCTACACCTTC
TRBJ2-7,TRBV28,.,many,CASSSQFSYEQYF,TGTGCCAGCAGTTCCCAATTCTCCTACGAGCAGTACTTC
TRBJ2-5,TRBV7-6,.,.,CASSLGNGKETQYF,TGTGCCAGCAGCTTGGGGAACGGAAAAGAGACCCAGTACTTC
TRBJ2-7,TRBV20-1,.,.,CSASALPVGANMEQYF,TGCAGTGCTAGCGCTCTCCCGGTGGGGGCCAATATGGAGCAGTACTTC
TRBJ1-1,TRBV6-2/TRBV6-3,.,many,CASSEPAGTNTEAFF,TGTGCCAGCAGTGAACCCGCGGGGACGAACACTGAAGCTTTCTTT
TRBJ1-3,TRBV7-9,.,.,CASSQLGTSSGNTIYF,TGTGCCAGCAGCCAACTCGGGACTTCCTCTGGAAACACCATATATTTT
TRBJ2-7,TRBV12-3/TRBV12-4,.,many,CASSLKGPPYEQYF,TGTGCCAGCAGTTTGAAGGGACCACCCTACGAGCAGTACTTC
TRBJ2-4,TRBV5-4,TRBD1,.,CASSTRDRANIQYF,TGTGCCAGCAGCACCCGGGACAGGGCGAACATTCAGTACTTC
TRBJ2-2,TRBV7-2,.,.,CASSALSGGGTGELFF,TGTGCCAGCAGCGCCCTTAGCGGAGGCGGCACCGGGGAGCTGTTTTTT
TRBJ2-5,TRBV7-9,.,few,CASSLFLDQETQYF,TGTGCCAGCAGCTTATTTCTAGATCAAGAGACCCAGTACTTC
TRBJ2-7,TRBV20-1,TRBD1,few,CSANDRDRSTLGQYF,TGCAGTGCGAACGACCGGGACAGGTCCACTTTGGGGCAGTACTTC
TRBJ1-5,TRBV30,TRBD1,.,CAWSVRGGRQPQHF,TGTGCCTGGAGTGTAAGAGGGGGCCGGCAGCCCCAGCATTTT
TRBJ1-5,TRBV7-2,.,.,CASRPSLNSNQPQHF,TGTGCCAGCAGGCCCAGCCTGAATAGCAATCAGCCCCAGCATTTT
TRBJ2-5,TRBV2,.,many,CASRLSETQYF,TGTGCCAGCAGGCTAAGCGAGACCCAGTACTTC
TRBJ2-3,TRBV28,.,many,CASYLGDSGTQYF,TGTGCCAGCTATTTAGGGGATAGTGGTACGCAGTATTTT
TRBJ2-7,TRBV7-2,.,many,CASSPKSEQYF,TGTGCCAGCAGCCCGAAAAGCGAGCAGTACTTC
TRBJ2-1,TRBV29-1,.,.,CSVDPPGHVVDEQFF,TGCAGCGTTGATCCTCCGGGACATGTAGTCGACGAGCAGTTCTTC
TRBJ1-5,TRBV18,.,few,CASSSGMSLQPQHF,TGTGCCAGCTCCAGTGGGATGTCTCTGCAGCCCCAGCATTTT
TRBJ2-5,TRBV11-3,.,many,CASSKSGNQETQYF,TGTGCCAGCAGTAAGTCGGGGAACCAAGAGACCCAGTACTTC
TRBJ1-2,TRBV28,.,many,CASSWQGYGYTF,TGTGCCAGCAGTTGGCAGGGCTATGGCTACACCTTC
TRBJ1-5,TRBV7-2,.,few,CASSLSGVSNQPQHF,TGTGCCAGCAGCTTATCCGGGGTTAGCAATCAGCCCCAGCATTTT
TRBJ2-4,TRBV4-1,TRBD2,.,CASSLLASGSGNIQYF,TGCGCCAGCAGCCTGCTAGCAAGCGGGAGCGGAAACATTCAGTACTTC
TRBJ1-2,TRBV6-2/TRBV6-3,.,.,CASSYGWQGLYGYTF,TGTGCCAGCAGTTATGGCTGGCAGGGGTTGTATGGCTACACCTTC
TRBJ2-7,TRBV19,TRBD2,few,CASSMTSGKREQYF,TGTGCCAGTAGTATGACTAGCGGGAAACGCGAGCAGTACTTC
TRBJ2-3,TRBV24-1,.,few,CATSPQGGSDTQYF,TGTGCCACCAGCCCACAGGGAGGGTCAGATACGCAGTATTTT
TRBJ1-4,TRBV2,.,.,CASSVMTTNEKLFF,TGTGCCAGCAGTGTGATGACAACTAATGAAAAACTGTTTTTT
TRBJ1-4,TRBV4-2,.,few,CASSLRPGSNEKLFF,TGTGCCAGCAGCCTCAGGCCAGGGAGTAATGAAAAACTGTTTTTT
TRBJ2-7,TRBV6-1,.,many,CASSDTIYEQYF,TGTGCCAGCAGTGATACCATCTACGAGCAGTACTTC
TRBJ2-7,TRBV12-3/TRBV12-4,TRBD2,many,CASSSSGRASYEQYF,TGTGCCAGCAGTTCCAGCGGGAGGGCCTCCTACGAGCAGTACTTC
TRBJ1-5,TRBV12-3/TRBV12-4,TRBD1,many,CASSPETGGLSNQPQHF,TGTGCCAGCAGTCCCGAGACAGGGGGATTAAGCAATCAGCCCCAGCATTTT
TRBJ1-4,TRBV7-2,TRBD1,few,CASSFEGASEKLFF,TGTGCCAGCAGCTTCGAGGGGGCGAGTGAAAAACTGTTTTTT
TRBJ2-5,TRBV7-9,.,many,CASGSGGSDQETQYF,TGTGCCAGCGGTAGTGGGGGGAGTGACCAAGAGACCCAGTACTTC